The sequence of this T cell receptor (beta chain) was determined in a study of shared clonotypes between healthy human individuals. In the original processing: Filtering differed, since immunoSEQ gave only junction sequences and no quality scores. Using immunoSEQ multiplex PCR, the repertoire was profiled, and TCRdb retains in-frame clones only, with some absent. D and trimming were read from the DNA, whereas the V and J calls and clone size are those reported in that table. The sample consists of roughly 2,300,000 clones, 92% of them appearing once. V gave up 4 bases and J gave up 7 bases, with 26 bases separating them. CDR3 length equals 18 residues. CDR1 and CDR2 from the germline V gene are SGDLS and YYNGEE.

V gene TRBV9 combines with J gene TRBJ2-2, with D possibly matching TRBD1 (6 bases). The clonotype originates from a man younger than 35 in good health. Some clones in this sample may be carry-over from other donors' samples. The sample comprised naive CD4+ T cells from PBMCs. Subset of the sample: CD45RA+ positively selected. DNA of the CDR3: TGTGCCAGCAGCCTCTACGGGTCAATACAGGGTCCCGGCGGGGAGCTGTTTTTT. This sequence encodes CASSLYGSIQGPGGELFF.